This T cell receptor (beta chain) was documented in a study of blood T cell dynamics during melanoma immunotherapy (TCRdb year 2020). With respect to the entire study: All patients had metastatic melanoma and were given first-line pembrolizumab or nivolumab plus ipilimumab as standard of care in the United Kingdom. Peripheral T cell receptor repertoires of metastatic melanoma patients were profiled before and after one cycle of checkpoint inhibitor therapy to find early correlates of response. The training cohort was made up of consecutive patients, while a further independent group of patients from the same centre was pooled to form an external validation set.

This clone came up once. Its antigen remains unidentified. Base qualities were left out, and no much larger clone turns up one base away. The time point label here, explained by the study, means: week 3, after first cycle of checkpoint inhibitor. Blood samples were taken at two points: before treatment (T0) and at week 3 (W3), which came after the first cycle of checkpoint blockade. Except for two patients with rapid clinical progression, response was assessed 12 weeks after the first infusion by RECIST 1.1; disease control meant complete response, partial response or stable disease. Patients were not eligible if they had prior systemic cancer treatment, concomitant immunosuppressant therapy or synchronous other active malignancies. Bulk PBMC and plasma cell-free DNA were both sequenced for TCR beta so that circulating cells and T cell turnover could be tracked. PBMC were isolated from blood with Lymphoprep and SepMate tubes, followed by red cell lysis. QIAamp DNA Blood Mini kits were used to extract DNA from both PBMC and sorted T cell subsets.

For every bulk PBMC sample, a fixed 350 ng of DNA was loaded. TCR beta CDR3 sequences were amplified from genomic DNA using the immunoSEQ TCRb Assay kit according to manufacturer instructions. The KAPA Library Quantification Kit for Illumina platforms was used to quantify the pooled libraries by qPCR. Sequencing of the pooled libraries was done on an Illumina NextSeq 500, with clustering at roughly 0.55-1.2 pM. On the authors' methods: TCR data were analyzed using immunoSEQ ANALYZER and the R LymphoSeq package. A rearrangement efficiency score was calculated as productive divided by the sum of productive and non-productive CDR3 sequences. Within each patient, timepoints were compared pairwise for clonality, measured with the Gini coefficient, and for diversity, measured with the Renyi index at alpha=1. In LymphoSeq, clonal relatedness was computed using an edit distance of 3, and repertoire similarity was computed using the Bhattacharyya coefficient. To classify response, a linear discriminant analysis based on week-3 changes in clonality and diversity was built with the R MASS and caret packages. This immuneACCESS table, as held by TCRdb, lists in-frame sequences with V and J called but not all clones. Of the missing ones, under half trace to an unresolved V gene in checked studies; the others have no known cause. The V and J calls and clone size are taken from that table; D and trimming were inferred from the DNA. Recorded for this sample are under 9,500 clones; approximately 85% of them occurred a single time. The biggest ten clones account for less than 4.5% of the sample.

Findings and caveats that apply to the study as a whole: The relatively small sample size was recognized as a factor that could limit how well the results generalize. Whether the T cell clones behind the repertoire changes were melanoma-specific or instead reflected general immune activation was something the study could not determine. A bifurcated reorganization of the PBMC repertoire at W3, with increased clonality or increased diversity, was observed in patients who later achieved disease control, unlike in progressors.

The CDR3 sequence holds 12 residues, the cysteine and phenylalanine included. The entry retains the CDR3 DNA only, 36 bases that are in frame from base 1. CDR1 is given as SGHNT and CDR2 as YYREEE, both from the germline V gene (reference sequence). V and J lose 7 bases and 0 bases, and a span of 8 bases separates them. Sample: blood, taken from a patient treated with checkpoint blockade. The clonotype originates from a human donor with melanoma. The V gene is TRBV5-4 and the J gene is TRBJ2-7; no D gene call is confident. The CDR3 protein sequence reads: CASSVSSYEQYF. The sequenced DNA: TGTGCCAGCTCTGTTAGCTCCTACGAGCAGTACTTC.